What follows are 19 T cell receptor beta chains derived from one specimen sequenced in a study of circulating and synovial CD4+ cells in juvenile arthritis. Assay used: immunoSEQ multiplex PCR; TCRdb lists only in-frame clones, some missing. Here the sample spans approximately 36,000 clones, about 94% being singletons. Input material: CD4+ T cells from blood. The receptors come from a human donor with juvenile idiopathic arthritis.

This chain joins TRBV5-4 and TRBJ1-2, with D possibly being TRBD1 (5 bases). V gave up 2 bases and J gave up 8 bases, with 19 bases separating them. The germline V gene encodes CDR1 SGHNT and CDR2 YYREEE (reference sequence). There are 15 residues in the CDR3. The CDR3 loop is CASSFPAGGSGGYTF. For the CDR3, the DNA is TGTGCCAGCAGCTTTCCCGCCGGGGGAAGCGGCGGCTACACCTTC. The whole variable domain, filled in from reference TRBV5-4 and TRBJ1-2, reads ETGVTQSPTHLIKTRGQQVTLRCSSQSGHNTVSWYQQALGQGPQFIFQYYREEENGRGNFPPRFSGLQFPNYSSELNVNALELDDSALYLCASSFPAGGSGGYTFGSGTRLTVV.

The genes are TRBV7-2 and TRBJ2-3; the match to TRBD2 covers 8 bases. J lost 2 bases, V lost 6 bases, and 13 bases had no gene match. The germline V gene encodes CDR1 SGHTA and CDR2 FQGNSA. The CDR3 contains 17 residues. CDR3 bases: TGTGCCAGCAGTTACCGCGGACTAGCTCTAGTCACAGATACGCAGTATTTT. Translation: CASSYRGLALVTDTQYF. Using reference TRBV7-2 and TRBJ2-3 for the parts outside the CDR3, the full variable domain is GAGVSQSPSNKVTEKGKDVELRCDPISGHTALYWYRQSLGQGLEFLIYFQGNSAPDKSGLPSDRFSAERTGGSVSTLTIQRTQQEDSAVYLCASSYRGLALVTDTQYFGPGTRLTVL.

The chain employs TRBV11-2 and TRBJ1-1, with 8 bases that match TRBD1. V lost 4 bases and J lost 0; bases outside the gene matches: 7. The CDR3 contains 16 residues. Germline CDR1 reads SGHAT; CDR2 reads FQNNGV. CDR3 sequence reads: CASSSGQVIMNTEAFF. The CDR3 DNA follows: TGTGCCAGCAGCTCGGGACAGGTTATCATGAACACTGAAGCTTTCTTT.

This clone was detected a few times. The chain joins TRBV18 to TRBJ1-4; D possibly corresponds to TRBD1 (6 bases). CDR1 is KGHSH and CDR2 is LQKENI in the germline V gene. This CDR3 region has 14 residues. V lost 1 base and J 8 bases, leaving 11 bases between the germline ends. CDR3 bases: TGTGCCAGCTCACCACGGGAGGGGGAAGAAAAACTGTTTTTT. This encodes CASSPREGEEKLFF.

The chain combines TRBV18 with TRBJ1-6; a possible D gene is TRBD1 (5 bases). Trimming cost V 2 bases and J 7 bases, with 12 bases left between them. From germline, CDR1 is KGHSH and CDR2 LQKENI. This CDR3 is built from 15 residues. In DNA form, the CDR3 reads TGTGCCAGCTCACCATCGGGGGTTCTGAATTCACCCCTCCACTTT. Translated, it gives CASSPSGVLNSPLHF. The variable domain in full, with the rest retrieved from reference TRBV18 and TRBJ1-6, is NAGVMQNPRHLVRRRGQEARLRCSPMKGHSHVYWYRQLPEEGLKFMVYLQKENIIDESGMPKERFSAEFPKEGPSILRIQQVVRGDSAAYFCASSPSGVLNSPLHFGNGTRLTVT.

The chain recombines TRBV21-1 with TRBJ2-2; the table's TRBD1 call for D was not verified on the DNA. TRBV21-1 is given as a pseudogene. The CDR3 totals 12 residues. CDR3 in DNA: TGTGTCGAAAAGGGGTACACCGGGGAGCTGTTTTTT. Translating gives CVEKGYTGELFF.

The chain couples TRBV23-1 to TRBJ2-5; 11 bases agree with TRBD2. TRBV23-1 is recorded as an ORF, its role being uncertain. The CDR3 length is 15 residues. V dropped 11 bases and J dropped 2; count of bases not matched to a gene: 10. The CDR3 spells CADAETSGEQETQYF. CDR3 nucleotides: TGCGCCGACGCCGAGACTAGCGGGGAGCAAGAGACCCAGTACTTC.

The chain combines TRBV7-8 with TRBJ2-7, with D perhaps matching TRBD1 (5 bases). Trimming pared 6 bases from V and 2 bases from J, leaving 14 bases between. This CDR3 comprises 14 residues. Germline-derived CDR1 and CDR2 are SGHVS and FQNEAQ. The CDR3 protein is CASSSRQGTYEQYF. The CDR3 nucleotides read TGTGCCAGCAGTAGTCGGCAGGGAACCTACGAGCAGTACTTC.

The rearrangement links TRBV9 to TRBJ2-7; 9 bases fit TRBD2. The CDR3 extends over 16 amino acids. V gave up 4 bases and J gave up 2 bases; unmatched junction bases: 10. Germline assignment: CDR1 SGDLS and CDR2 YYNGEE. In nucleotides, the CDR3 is TGTGCCAGCAGCCCCCGGGGACTAGCCTATACCTACGAGCAGTACTTC. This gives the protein CASSPRGLAYTYEQYF.

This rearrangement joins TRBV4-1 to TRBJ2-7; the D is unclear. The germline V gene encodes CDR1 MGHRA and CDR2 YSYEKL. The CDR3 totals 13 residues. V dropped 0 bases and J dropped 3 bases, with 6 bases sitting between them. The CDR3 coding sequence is TGCGCCAGCAGCCAAGATGGGCTCTACGAGCAGTACTTC. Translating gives CASSQDGLYEQYF.

The CDR3 DNA is TGTGCCAGCAGCCCCTACCGGGACAAAGAAGGGAGTTCACCCCTCCACTTT. Translated: CASSPYRDKEGSSPLHF. The gene calls are TRBV7-2 and TRBJ1-6, with a tentative D call TRBD1 (6 bases). This CDR3 is 17 amino acids long. The V and J ends lost 5 bases and 9 bases respectively, with 23 bases between them. CDR1 is SGHTA and CDR2 is FQGNSA in the germline V gene. The whole variable domain, filled in from reference TRBV7-2 and TRBJ1-6, reads GAGVSQSPSNKVTEKGKDVELRCDPISGHTALYWYRQSLGQGLEFLIYFQGNSAPDKSGLPSDRFSAERTGGSVSTLTIQRTQQEDSAVYLCASSPYRDKEGSSPLHFGNGTRLTVT.

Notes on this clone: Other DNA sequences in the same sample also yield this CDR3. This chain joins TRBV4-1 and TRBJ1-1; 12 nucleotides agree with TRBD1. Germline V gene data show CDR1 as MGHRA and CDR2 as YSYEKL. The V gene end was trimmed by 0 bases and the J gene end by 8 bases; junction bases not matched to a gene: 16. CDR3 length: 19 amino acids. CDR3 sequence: CASSQDKAGTGGAWTEAFF. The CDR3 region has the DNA TGCGCCAGCAGCCAAGATAAGGCCGGGACAGGGGGCGCGTGGACCGAAGCTTTCTTT.

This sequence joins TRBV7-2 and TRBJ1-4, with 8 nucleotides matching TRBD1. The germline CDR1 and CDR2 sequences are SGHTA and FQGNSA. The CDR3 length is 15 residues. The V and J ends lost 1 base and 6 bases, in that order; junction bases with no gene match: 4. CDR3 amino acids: CASSLEGRGHEKLFF. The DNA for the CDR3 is TGTGCCAGCAGCTTAGAGGGCAGGGGGCATGAAAAACTGTTTTTT.

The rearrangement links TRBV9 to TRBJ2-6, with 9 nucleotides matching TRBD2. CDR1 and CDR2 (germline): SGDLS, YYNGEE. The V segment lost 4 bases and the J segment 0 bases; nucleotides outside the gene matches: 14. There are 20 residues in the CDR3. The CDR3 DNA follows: TGTGCCAGCAGCCCCCGCGGGGGGGTGTTTGGGAACTCTGGGGCCAACGTCCTGACTTTC. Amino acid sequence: CASSPRGGVFGNSGANVLTF.

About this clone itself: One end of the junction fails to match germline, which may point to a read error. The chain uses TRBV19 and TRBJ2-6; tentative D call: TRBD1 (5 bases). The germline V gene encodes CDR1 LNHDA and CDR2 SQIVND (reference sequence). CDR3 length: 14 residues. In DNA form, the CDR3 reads TGTGCCAGTAGTATCTACTCTGGGGCCAACTTCCTGACTTTC. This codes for CASSIYSGANFLTF.

CDR3 residues: CASLLTAGATLPYGYTF. Written as DNA, the CDR3 is TGTGCCAGCCTTCTCACTGCAGGGGCCACCCTTCCCTATGGCTACACCTTC. V gene TRBV2 combines with J gene TRBJ1-2; a weak D match, TRBD1 (6 bases). The CDR3 spans 17 residues. Germline CDR1 SNHLY, CDR2 FYNNEI. V gave up 8 bases and J gave up 4 bases, with 26 bases separating them.

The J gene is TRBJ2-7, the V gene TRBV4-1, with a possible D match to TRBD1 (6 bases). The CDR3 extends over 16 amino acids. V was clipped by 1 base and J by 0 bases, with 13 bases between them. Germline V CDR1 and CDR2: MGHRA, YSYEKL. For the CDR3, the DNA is TGCGCCAGCAGCCAAGCGGACAGTAGTCGCTCCTACGAGCAGTACTTC. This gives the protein CASSQADSSRSYEQYF.

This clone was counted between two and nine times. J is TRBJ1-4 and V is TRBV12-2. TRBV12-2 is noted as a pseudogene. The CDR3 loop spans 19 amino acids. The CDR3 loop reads CASRLEVPQRPSTNEKLFF. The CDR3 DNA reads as TGTGCAAGTCGCTTAGAGGTCCCGCAGAGGCCTTCAACTAATGAAAAACTGTTTTTT.

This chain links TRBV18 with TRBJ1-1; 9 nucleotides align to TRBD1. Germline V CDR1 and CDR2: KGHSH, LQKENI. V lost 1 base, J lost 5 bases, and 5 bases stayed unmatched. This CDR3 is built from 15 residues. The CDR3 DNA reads TGTGCCAGCTCACCACAGGGGACAGGGTCGACTGAAGCTTTCTTT. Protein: CASSPQGTGSTEAFF.